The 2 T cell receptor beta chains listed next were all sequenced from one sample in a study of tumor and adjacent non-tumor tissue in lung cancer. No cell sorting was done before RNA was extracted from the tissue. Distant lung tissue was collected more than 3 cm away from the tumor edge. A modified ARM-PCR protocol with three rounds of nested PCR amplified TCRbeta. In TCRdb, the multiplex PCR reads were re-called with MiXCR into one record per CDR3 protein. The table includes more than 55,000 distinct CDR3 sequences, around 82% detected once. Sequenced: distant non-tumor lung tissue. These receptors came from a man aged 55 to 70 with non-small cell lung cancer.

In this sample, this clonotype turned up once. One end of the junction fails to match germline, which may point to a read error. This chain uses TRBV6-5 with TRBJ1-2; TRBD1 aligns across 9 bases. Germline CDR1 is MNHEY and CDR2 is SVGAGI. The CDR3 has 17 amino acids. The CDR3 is CASSRILLTGGDYGYSF. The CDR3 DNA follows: TGTGCCAGCAGCCGGATACTTCTGACAGGGGGGGACTATGGCTACTCCTTC.

Written as DNA, the CDR3 is TGTGCCAGCAGCTCACACATGAGCTCATACAATGAGCAGTTCTTC. This encodes CASSSHMSSYNEQFF. This sequence joins TRBV11-3 and TRBJ2-1; D is undetermined. The V end was cut by 4 bases, the J end by 4 bases, with 14 bases between. CDR3 length equals 15 residues. The germline gives CDR1 SGHNT, CDR2 YENEEA.